This is a list of T cell receptor beta chains from one sample in a study of T cells after yellow fever vaccination. Each CDR3 protein is one row after TCRdb ran MiXCR on the 5' RACE reads. The sample lists some 550,000 distinct CDR3 sequences; roughly a fifth were seen once. Sequenced here: PBMCs, sampled 15 days after the yellow fever booster vaccination. All receptors come from a man between 25 and 39 years old who received the YFV17D yellow fever vaccine. CDR3s include the opening cysteine and the closing phenylalanine or tryptophan. Each record gives: D gene, J gene, V gene, clone size, CDR3 DNA, CDR3 protein. A D gene is named only where the DNA matches it firmly. Clone size is given for some rows only: seen once, a few or many times, or a class if the clone is expanded.

TRBD1 TRBJ2-5 TRBV24-1 few TGTGCCACCAGTGAGCCTACAGGGGTTGAGACCCAGTACTTC CATSEPTGVETQYF
. TRBJ2-7 TRBV29-1 . TGCAGCGTGGGGGCTAGCGGAGGCTCCTACGAGCAGTACTTC CSVGASGGSYEQYF
. TRBJ2-5 TRBV6-1 . TGTGCCGGCAATCAGGGGACGTCCCAAGAGACCCAGTACTTC CAGNQGTSQETQYF
TRBD2 TRBJ2-1 TRBV12-3/TRBV12-4 few TGTGCCAGCAGAAAGCGGGAGGGTGGTTCTAATGAGCAGTTCTTC CASRKREGGSNEQFF
. TRBJ2-2 TRBV2 few TGTGCCAGCAGTGAAAAACTAGGAAGCACCGGGGAGCTGTTTTTT CASSEKLGSTGELFF
. TRBJ2-3 TRBV7-3 few TGTGCCAGCAGCTACCTAGCCTCAGATACGCAGTATTTT CASSYLASDTQYF
TRBD2 TRBJ2-6 TRBV7-8 . TGTGCCAGCAGCTTGATCAGGGGACTAGCGGGAGCAGGGGCCAACGTCCTGACTTTC CASSLIRGLAGAGANVLTF
TRBD2 TRBJ2-7 TRBV18 . TGTGCCAGCTCGGAAGGACTAGCAGGTAACGAGCAGTACTTC CASSEGLAGNEQYF
. TRBJ2-1 TRBV6-2/TRBV6-3 few TGTGCCAGCAGTTACTGGTCAGCCAATGAGCAGTTCTTC CASSYWSANEQFF
. TRBJ2-3 TRBV20-1 few TGCAGTGGAAGAGGGAGAGGTACAGATACGCAGTATTTT CSGRGRGTDTQYF
. TRBJ2-7 TRBV7-2 few TGTGCCAGCAGCGCCGGGATTGTTGGCGGGGAGCAGTACTTC CASSAGIVGGEQYF
TRBD1 TRBJ2-7 TRBV5-1 once TGCGCCAGCAGCGCCCGACAGGGTGGATCCTACGAGCAGTACTTC CASSARQGGSYEQYF
TRBD2 TRBJ2-2 TRBV7-2 few TGTGCCAGCAGCTTAGTCGGCGGGAGTAAAGCCGGGGAGCTGTTTTTT CASSLVGGSKAGELFF
TRBD1 TRBJ2-1 TRBV24-1 . TGTGCCACCAGTGGGGGACAGGGTTACAATGAGCAGTTCTTC CATSGGQGYNEQFF
TRBD1 TRBJ2-1 TRBV6-1 . TGTGCCAGCAGCCGGGCGGGGACAGGGTACAATGAGCAGTTCTTC CASSRAGTGYNEQFF
. TRBJ2-1 TRBV7-9 few TGTGCCAGCAGCTCCCCGGAGACGGGAGTCAATGAGCAGTTCTTC CASSSPETGVNEQFF
TRBD2 TRBJ2-3 TRBV6-2/TRBV6-3 . TGTGCCAGCACGCCGCCCGGGACTATCACAGATACGCAGTATTTT CASTPPGTITDTQYF
. TRBJ2-7 TRBV6-2/TRBV6-3 . TGTGCCAGCAGTTACTCTCCAGGGAGCGAGCAGTACTTC CASSYSPGSEQYF
TRBD2 TRBJ2-7 TRBV5-1 . TGCGCCAGCAGCTCGAGCCCCGGGACTAGCGGGAGGGAAAATCGGAGATACGAGCAGTACTTC CASSSSPGTSGRENRRYEQYF
. TRBJ2-2 TRBV5-1 . TGCGCCAGCAGCCTGGACGGGGGAACGAACACCGGGGAGCTGTTTTTT CASSLDGGTNTGELFF
. TRBJ2-4 TRBV30 . TGTGCCTGGAGTGTCGGGGGCTGGCAGTACTTC CAWSVGGWQYF
. TRBJ2-4 TRBV12-3/TRBV12-4 few TGTGCCAGCAGTTTATTACAGCAAAACATTCAGTACTTC CASSLLQQNIQYF
. TRBJ1-4 TRBV6-1 . TGTGCCAGCAGCCAACTGCAATCGGGCGGAAAACTGTTTTTT CASSQLQSGGKLFF
. TRBJ2-1 TRBV6-2/TRBV6-3 . TGTGCCAGCAGTTATCTAGCTGGGGTCTATGAGCAGTTCTTC CASSYLAGVYEQFF
. TRBJ1-5 TRBV20-1 . TGCAGTGCTAGTCTCGGACGGTCCGGATTTCCCCAGCATTTT CSASLGRSGFPQHF
TRBD2 TRBJ2-5 TRBV27 . TGTGCCAGCAGTTTCGGGACTACAAGAGAGACCCAGTACTTC CASSFGTTRETQYF
. TRBJ2-1 TRBV18 . TGTGCCAGCTCACCACCCGGACGCTACAATGAGCAGTTCTTC CASSPPGRYNEQFF
TRBD2 TRBJ2-7 TRBV7-2 . TGTGCCAGCAGCTTAGGATTAGCGGGGTTCTCCTACGAGCAGTACTTC CASSLGLAGFSYEQYF
TRBD2 TRBJ2-1 TRBV28 few TGTGCCAGCAGTTTACAAGGGACTAGAGACCACAATGAGCAGTTCTTC CASSLQGTRDHNEQFF
. TRBJ2-3 TRBV5-1 . TGCGCCAGCAGCTTGGTCCCAAGCCCCACAGATACGCAGTATTTT CASSLVPSPTDTQYF
. TRBJ2-3 TRBV7-3 . TGTGCCAGCAGCTTGGGGGGGGGCGACAGACAGTATTTT CASSLGGGDRQYF
TRBD2 TRBJ2-3 TRBV20-1 . TGCAGTGCTCCCCGGACTAGCACAACAGATACGCAGTATTTT CSAPRTSTTDTQYF
TRBD1 TRBJ2-7 TRBV27 few TGTGCCAGCCGCGAACAGGGGTCAAACTACGAGCAGTACTTC CASREQGSNYEQYF
. TRBJ2-7 TRBV6-2/TRBV6-3 few TGTGCCAGCAGTTGGATGGCTAACTACGAGCAGTACTTC CASSWMANYEQYF
TRBD1 TRBJ2-5 TRBV25-1 few TGTGCCAGCAGAATAGACAGGGCCCAGTACTTC CASRIDRAQYF
. TRBJ1-1 TRBV10-3 . TGTGCCATCAGCAAGGGGGGGCTGAACACTGAAGCTTTCTTT CAISKGGLNTEAFF
. TRBJ2-5 TRBV6-5 few TGTGCCAGCAGTTACGGGCACCTCCAAGAGACCCAGTACTTC CASSYGHLQETQYF
TRBD2 TRBJ2-3 TRBV7-8 few TGTGCCAGCAGCTCGGGACTAGCGTACGGAGATACGCAGTATTTT CASSSGLAYGDTQYF
. TRBJ1-2 TRBV15 . TGTGCCACCAGTACAGGGTGGCGGACCTGGGGCTACACCTTC CATSTGWRTWGYTF
. TRBJ2-7 TRBV4-3 . TGCGCCAGCAGCCAAGTACATGGCCCGTCCTACGAGCAGTACTTC CASSQVHGPSYEQYF
. TRBJ2-7 TRBV11-2 . TGTGCCAGCAGCTTAAGTGTAGGGTCCTACGAGCAGTACTTC CASSLSVGSYEQYF